This T cell receptor beta chain was recorded in a study of cytomegalovirus exposure and HLA in healthy donors. Germline CDR1 is SGHNT and CDR2 is YYREEE (reference sequence). V lost 4 bases, J lost 5 bases, and 2 bases stayed unmatched. The CDR3 contains 13 residues. Comments on this clone: What it binds is unknown.

Study results and caveats: Within a later analysis, the majority of CMV-associated TCR beta chains appeared HLA-restricted. A later analysis reportedly identified an Asian-associated ancestry cluster as carrying fewer N-insertions than the approximately 710-donor mean.

Primers: 60 Vbeta forward and 13 Jbeta reverse. Profiled with immunoSEQ multiplex PCR; TCRdb holds only in-frame clones, not every one. This sample carries around 99,000 clones, around 81% of them seen once, and the ten largest clones take under 2.5%. This rearrangement joins TRBV5-4 to TRBJ2-5, with 10 nucleotides matching TRBD2. Sequencing input: PBMCs. The sequence was obtained from a woman in her 30s in good health and CMV-seronegative. CDR3 sequence: CASSAGLAETQYF. DNA of the CDR3: TGTGCCAGCAGCGCGGGACTAGCGGAGACCCAGTACTTC.